A selection of T cell receptor beta chains follows, all from one sample in a study of blood T cell repertoires in COVID-19. The assay was immunoSEQ multiplex PCR, and TCRdb's table has in-frame clones only and misses some. Here the sample spans about 71,000 clones, less than 95% being singletons. The specimen sequenced was peripheral blood. The source is a woman aged 18-30 years with acute or convalescent COVID-19. CDR3s include the opening cysteine and the closing phenylalanine or tryptophan. Each record gives: CDR3 DNA, CDR3 protein, J gene, D gene, clone size, V gene. A D gene is named only where the DNA matches it firmly. A clone size is listed for some rows: how often the clone was seen (once, few, many), or a class if it is expanded.

CDR3 DNA: TGTGCCAGCAGCCCCCGACTAGCGGAGTACAATGAGCAGTTCTTC
CDR3 protein: CASSPRLAEYNEQFF
J gene: TRBJ2-1
D gene: TRBD2
clone size: once
V gene: TRBV5-4

CDR3 DNA: TGTGCCAGCAGCCAAGATCTAGACGGTGGGGCCAACGTCCTGACTTTC
CDR3 protein: CASSQDLDGGANVLTF
J gene: TRBJ2-6
D gene: -
clone size: -
V gene: TRBV4-2

CDR3 DNA: TGCAGCACCGGCGGGACAAACTATGGCTACACCTTC
CDR3 protein: CSTGGTNYGYTF
J gene: TRBJ1-2
D gene: -
clone size: -
V gene: TRBV29-1

CDR3 DNA: TGTGCCAGCAGCCCCTGGACTAGCGGCAATGAGCAGTTCTTC
CDR3 protein: CASSPWTSGNEQFF
J gene: TRBJ2-1
D gene: TRBD2
clone size: -
V gene: TRBV7-2

CDR3 DNA: TGTGCCAGCAGCTTTTCCAGGGCTCGGGATACGCAGTATTTT
CDR3 protein: CASSFSRARDTQYF
J gene: TRBJ2-3
D gene: -
clone size: -
V gene: TRBV7-8

CDR3 DNA: TGTGCCAGCAGTCGCCCCATAAGCGGGAGGTTCTACGAGCAGTACTTC
CDR3 protein: CASSRPISGRFYEQYF
J gene: TRBJ2-7
D gene: TRBD2
clone size: -
V gene: TRBV5-8

CDR3 DNA: TGTGCCATCAGTGAGTCATTGGGGGCCCCCTACGAGCAGTACTTC
CDR3 protein: CAISESLGAPYEQYF
J gene: TRBJ2-7
D gene: -
clone size: -
V gene: TRBV10-3

CDR3 DNA: TGTGCCTGGAGCTACGGGTGGGGCGGACTAGCGGGGAACACCGGGGAGCTGTTTTTT
CDR3 protein: CAWSYGWGGLAGNTGELFF
J gene: TRBJ2-2
D gene: TRBD2
clone size: -
V gene: TRBV30

CDR3 DNA: TGTGCCACCAGCAGGGATGGACAGGGGAACGACGAGCAGTACTTC
CDR3 protein: CATSRDGQGNDEQYF
J gene: TRBJ2-7
D gene: TRBD1
clone size: -
V gene: TRBV15

CDR3 DNA: TGTGCCTGGAGCAGGGTTGGCACTGAAGCTTTCTTT
CDR3 protein: CAWSRVGTEAFF
J gene: TRBJ1-1
D gene: -
clone size: -
V gene: TRBV30

CDR3 DNA: TGTGCCAGCAGTTACCGGGACAGGGGGCTTAGGGAGCAGTTCTTC
CDR3 protein: CASSYRDRGLREQFF
J gene: TRBJ2-1
D gene: TRBD1
clone size: few
V gene: TRBV6-2/TRBV6-3

CDR3 DNA: TGCAGCGTTGGAGGGGACAGTTCCATGAACACTGAAGCTTTCTTT
CDR3 protein: CSVGGDSSMNTEAFF
J gene: TRBJ1-1
D gene: TRBD1
clone size: -
V gene: TRBV29-1

CDR3 DNA: TGTGCCAGCAGCTTCAGCGGGGGGGCCAATGAGCAGTTCTTC
CDR3 protein: CASSFSGGANEQFF
J gene: TRBJ2-1
D gene: TRBD2
clone size: few
V gene: TRBV5-8

CDR3 DNA: TGTGCCAGCCGACCTTGGGACAGGGGGCCTCAGCCCCAGCATTTT
CDR3 protein: CASRPWDRGPQPQHF
J gene: TRBJ1-5
D gene: TRBD1
clone size: -
V gene: TRBV5-4

CDR3 DNA: TGTGCCTGGATGACGGGGGGTACTGAAGCTTTCTTT
CDR3 protein: CAWMTGGTEAFF
J gene: TRBJ1-1
D gene: -
clone size: -
V gene: TRBV30

CDR3 DNA: TGTGCCAGCAGCGCCCTGGGTAGCGGGGCACGCACAGATACGCAGTATTTT
CDR3 protein: CASSALGSGARTDTQYF
J gene: TRBJ2-3
D gene: TRBD2
clone size: few
V gene: TRBV9

CDR3 DNA: TGTGCCAGCAGTTACAGAGCGCAAGCGGGAGGCGATGAGCAGTTCTTC
CDR3 protein: CASSYRAQAGGDEQFF
J gene: TRBJ2-1
D gene: TRBD2
clone size: -
V gene: TRBV6-5

CDR3 DNA: TGTGCCAGCAGCTATGACAACCCAGCGGTTAGGAACACCGGGGAGCTGTTTTTT
CDR3 protein: CASSYDNPAVRNTGELFF
J gene: TRBJ2-2
D gene: -
clone size: once
V gene: TRBV5-4

CDR3 DNA: TGCGCCAGCAGCTTGGATCTAGGGGAGGGGGATACGCAGTATTTT
CDR3 protein: CASSLDLGEGDTQYF
J gene: TRBJ2-3
D gene: TRBD2
clone size: -
V gene: TRBV5-1

CDR3 DNA: TGTGCCAGCAGTTTATATCAGGGGGCGCACGGCTACACCTTC
CDR3 protein: CASSLYQGAHGYTF
J gene: TRBJ1-2
D gene: TRBD1
clone size: -
V gene: TRBV28

CDR3 DNA: TGCGCCAGCAGCCGGAACCAGCCAGAGGCGGAGACCCAGTACTTC
CDR3 protein: CASSRNQPEAETQYF
J gene: TRBJ2-5
D gene: -
clone size: -
V gene: TRBV5-1

CDR3 DNA: TGTGCCAGCAGAGACAGGGTCGGCAATCAGCCCCAGCATTTT
CDR3 protein: CASRDRVGNQPQHF
J gene: TRBJ1-5
D gene: TRBD1
clone size: few
V gene: TRBV2

CDR3 DNA: TGTGCCAGTAGTATGGGTTGGATGCGGCACAATCAGCCCCAGCATTTT
CDR3 protein: CASSMGWMRHNQPQHF
J gene: TRBJ1-5
D gene: -
clone size: -
V gene: TRBV19

CDR3 DNA: TGCGCCAGCAGTGAGACGGACACCATGCCTGGAAACACCATATATTTT
CDR3 protein: CASSETDTMPGNTIYF
J gene: TRBJ1-3
D gene: -
clone size: -
V gene: TRBV10-2

CDR3 DNA: TGTGCCAGCAGTTACCCGACAGGGCGCAATCAGCCCCAGCATTTT
CDR3 protein: CASSYPTGRNQPQHF
J gene: TRBJ1-5
D gene: TRBD1
clone size: few
V gene: TRBV6-6

CDR3 DNA: TGTGCCAGCAGTGAAAGGGGCGATCAGCCCCAGCATTTT
CDR3 protein: CASSERGDQPQHF
J gene: TRBJ1-5
D gene: -
clone size: -
V gene: TRBV2

CDR3 DNA: TGTGCCAGCAGCTTAGTCGTGAGCGCGAAAAGATACAATGAGCAGTTCTTC
CDR3 protein: CASSLVVSAKRYNEQFF
J gene: TRBJ2-1
D gene: -
clone size: once
V gene: TRBV11-2

CDR3 DNA: TGCGCCAGCAGCCAAGGGGACAGGGGGCTTCAGACCCAGTACTTC
CDR3 protein: CASSQGDRGLQTQYF
J gene: TRBJ2-5
D gene: TRBD1
clone size: -
V gene: TRBV4-1

CDR3 DNA: TGTGCCAGCAGTTTTGCTGCGAGGACTGAAGCTTTCTTT
CDR3 protein: CASSFAARTEAFF
J gene: TRBJ1-1
D gene: -
clone size: -
V gene: TRBV27

CDR3 DNA: TGTGCCAGCAGAGTCGGGGAGCAGTTCTTC
CDR3 protein: CASRVGEQFF
J gene: TRBJ2-1
D gene: -
clone size: once
V gene: TRBV2

CDR3 DNA: TGTGCCAGCAGTTTTGTAACAGGGAATCAGCCCCAGCATTTT
CDR3 protein: CASSFVTGNQPQHF
J gene: TRBJ1-5
D gene: -
clone size: -
V gene: TRBV28

CDR3 DNA: TGTGCCAGCAGCTTCACCTGGACAGGTTACAATGAGCAGTTCTTC
CDR3 protein: CASSFTWTGYNEQFF
J gene: TRBJ2-1
D gene: TRBD1
clone size: -
V gene: TRBV7-8

CDR3 DNA: TGTGCCAGCAGCTCTCCAGGGGGCTCGGATACCGGGGAGCTGTTTTTT
CDR3 protein: CASSSPGGSDTGELFF
J gene: TRBJ2-2
D gene: TRBD1
clone size: -
V gene: TRBV11-2

CDR3 DNA: TGTGCCAGCAGTCCCAGACAGTTAAATCAGCCCCAGCATTTT
CDR3 protein: CASSPRQLNQPQHF
J gene: TRBJ1-5
D gene: -
clone size: -
V gene: TRBV2

CDR3 DNA: TGTGCCAGTAGTCGTTCCATAGGTAGAACTACTGGCTACACCTTC
CDR3 protein: CASSRSIGRTTGYTF
J gene: TRBJ1-2
D gene: -
clone size: once
V gene: TRBV19

CDR3 DNA: TGTGCCAGCAGCTTAAGGCCTTTAGCGGGAGTGGTAACAGATACGCAGTATTTT
CDR3 protein: CASSLRPLAGVVTDTQYF
J gene: TRBJ2-3
D gene: TRBD2
clone size: -
V gene: TRBV7-2

CDR3 DNA: TGCGCCAGCAGCTTAACCGGGACAGGGGTGCGAACCGGGGAGCTGTTTTTT
CDR3 protein: CASSLTGTGVRTGELFF
J gene: TRBJ2-2
D gene: TRBD1
clone size: -
V gene: TRBV5-1

CDR3 DNA: TGTGCCAGCAGCACCAACAGGGGCTGGAACACTGAAGCTTTCTTT
CDR3 protein: CASSTNRGWNTEAFF
J gene: TRBJ1-1
D gene: TRBD1
clone size: once
V gene: TRBV9